This T cell receptor beta chain was recovered during a study of T cells after yellow fever vaccination. TCRdb passed the 5' RACE reads through MiXCR, listing each CDR3 protein once. Here the sample spans some 560,000 distinct CDR3 sequences, about a sixth being singletons. CDR3 length: 19 amino acids. V lost 0 bases and J 0 bases, leaving 17 bases between the germline ends. Germline assignment: CDR1 LGHNA and CDR2 YSLEER. This material consisted of PBMCs, taken about 5 days after the first yellow fever vaccination. This chain connects TRBV4-3 to TRBJ1-4; a possible D gene is TRBD1 (6 bases). This sequence originates from a man aged 18-30 years who received the YFV17D yellow fever vaccine. CDR3 loop: CASSQDSMGGLATNEKLFF. CDR3 sequence (DNA): TGCGCCAGCAGCCAAGATAGTATGGGGGGCCTTGCAACTAATGAAAAACTGTTTTTT.